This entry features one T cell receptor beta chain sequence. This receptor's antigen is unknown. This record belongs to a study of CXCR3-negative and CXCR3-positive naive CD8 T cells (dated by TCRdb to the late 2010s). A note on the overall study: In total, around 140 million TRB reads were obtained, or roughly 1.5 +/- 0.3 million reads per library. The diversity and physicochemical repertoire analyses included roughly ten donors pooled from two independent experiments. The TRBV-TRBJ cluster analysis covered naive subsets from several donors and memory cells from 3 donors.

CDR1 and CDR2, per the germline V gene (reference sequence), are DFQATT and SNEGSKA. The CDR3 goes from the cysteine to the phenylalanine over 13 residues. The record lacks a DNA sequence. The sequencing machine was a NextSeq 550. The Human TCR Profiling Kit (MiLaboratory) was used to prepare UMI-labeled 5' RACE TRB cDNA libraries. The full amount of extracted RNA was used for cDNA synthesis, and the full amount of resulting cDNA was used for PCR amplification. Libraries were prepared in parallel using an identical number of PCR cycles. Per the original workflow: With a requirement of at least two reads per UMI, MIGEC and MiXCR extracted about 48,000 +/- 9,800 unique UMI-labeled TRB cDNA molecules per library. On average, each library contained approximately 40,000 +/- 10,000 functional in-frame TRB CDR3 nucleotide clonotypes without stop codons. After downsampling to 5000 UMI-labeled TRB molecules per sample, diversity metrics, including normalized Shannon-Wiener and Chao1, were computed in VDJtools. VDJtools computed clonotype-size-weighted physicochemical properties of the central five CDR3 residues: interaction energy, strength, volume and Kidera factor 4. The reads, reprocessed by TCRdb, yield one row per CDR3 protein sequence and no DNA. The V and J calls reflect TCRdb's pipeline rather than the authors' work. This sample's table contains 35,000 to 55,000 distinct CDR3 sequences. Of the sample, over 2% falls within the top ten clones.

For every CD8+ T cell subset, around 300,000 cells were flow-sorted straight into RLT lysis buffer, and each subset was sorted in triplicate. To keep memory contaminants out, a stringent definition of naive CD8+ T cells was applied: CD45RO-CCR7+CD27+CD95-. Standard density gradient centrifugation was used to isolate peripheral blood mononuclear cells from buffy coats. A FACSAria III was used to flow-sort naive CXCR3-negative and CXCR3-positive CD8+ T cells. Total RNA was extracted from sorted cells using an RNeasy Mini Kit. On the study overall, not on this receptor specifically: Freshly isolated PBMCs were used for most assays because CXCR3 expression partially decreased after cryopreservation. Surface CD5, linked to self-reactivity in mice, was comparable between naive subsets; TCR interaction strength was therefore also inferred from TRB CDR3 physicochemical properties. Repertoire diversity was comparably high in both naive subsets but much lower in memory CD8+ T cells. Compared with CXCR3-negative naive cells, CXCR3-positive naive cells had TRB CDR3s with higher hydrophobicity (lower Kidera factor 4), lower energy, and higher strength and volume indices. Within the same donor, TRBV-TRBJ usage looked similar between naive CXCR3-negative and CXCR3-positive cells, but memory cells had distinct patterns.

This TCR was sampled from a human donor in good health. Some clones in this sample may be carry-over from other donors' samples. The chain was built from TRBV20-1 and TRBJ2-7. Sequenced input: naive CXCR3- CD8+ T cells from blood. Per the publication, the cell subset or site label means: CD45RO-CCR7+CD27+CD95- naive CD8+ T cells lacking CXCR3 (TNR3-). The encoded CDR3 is CSASWAERYEQYF.